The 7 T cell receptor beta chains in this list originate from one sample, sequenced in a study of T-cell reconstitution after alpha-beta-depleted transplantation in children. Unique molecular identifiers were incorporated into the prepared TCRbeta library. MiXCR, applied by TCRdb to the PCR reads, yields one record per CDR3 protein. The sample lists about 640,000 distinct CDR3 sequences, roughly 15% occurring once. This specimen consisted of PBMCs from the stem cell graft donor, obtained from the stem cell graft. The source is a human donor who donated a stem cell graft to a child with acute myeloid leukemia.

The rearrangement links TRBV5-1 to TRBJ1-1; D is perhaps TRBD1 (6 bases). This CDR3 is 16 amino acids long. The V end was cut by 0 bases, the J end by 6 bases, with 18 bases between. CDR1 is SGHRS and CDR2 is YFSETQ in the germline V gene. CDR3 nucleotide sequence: TGCGCCAGCAGCTTGGCCCTGCAGGGGAGGTACTCTGAAGCTTTCTTT. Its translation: CASSLALQGRYSEAFF.

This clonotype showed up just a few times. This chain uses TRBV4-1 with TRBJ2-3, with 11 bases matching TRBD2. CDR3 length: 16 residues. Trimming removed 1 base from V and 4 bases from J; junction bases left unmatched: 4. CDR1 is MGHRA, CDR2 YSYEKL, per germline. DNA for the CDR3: TGCGCCAGCAGCCAAGTGGCGGGACTAGCGGCAGATACGCAGTATTTT. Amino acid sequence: CASSQVAGLAADTQYF.

CDR3 amino acids: CASSYSEWGNYGYTF. In DNA form, the CDR3 reads TGTGCCAGCAGTTACTCGGAGTGGGGGAACTATGGCTACACCTTC. The rearrangement joins TRBV6-5 to TRBJ1-2, with TRBD1 as a possible D gene (5 bases). CDR3 size: 15 residues. Trimming stripped 0 bases from V and 2 bases from J, with 10 bases between. Germline-derived CDR1 and CDR2 are MNHEY and SVGAGI.

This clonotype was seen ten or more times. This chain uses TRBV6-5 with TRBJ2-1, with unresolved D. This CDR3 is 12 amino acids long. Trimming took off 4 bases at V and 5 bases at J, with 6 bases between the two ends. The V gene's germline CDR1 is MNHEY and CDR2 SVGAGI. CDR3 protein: CASSFKDNEQFF. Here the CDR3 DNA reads TGTGCCAGCAGTTTTAAAGACAATGAGCAGTTCTTC.

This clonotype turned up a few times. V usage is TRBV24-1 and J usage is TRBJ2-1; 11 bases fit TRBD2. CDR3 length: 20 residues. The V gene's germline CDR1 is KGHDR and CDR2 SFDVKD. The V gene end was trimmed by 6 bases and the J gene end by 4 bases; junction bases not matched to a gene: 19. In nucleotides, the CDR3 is TGTGCCACCAGTTCGAGCGGAATACAATCTAGCGGGGGGAAATACAATGAGCAGTTCTTC. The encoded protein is CATSSSGIQSSGGKYNEQFF.

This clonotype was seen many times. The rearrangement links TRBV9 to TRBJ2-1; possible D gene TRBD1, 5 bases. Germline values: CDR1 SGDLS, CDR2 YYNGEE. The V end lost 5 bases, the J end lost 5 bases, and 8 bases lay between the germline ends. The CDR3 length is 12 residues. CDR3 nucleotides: TGTGCCAGCAGTCAGACAGACAATGAGCAGTTCTTC. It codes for CASSQTDNEQFF. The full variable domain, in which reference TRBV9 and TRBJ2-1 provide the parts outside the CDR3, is DSGVTQTPKHLITATGQRVTLRCSPRSGDLSVYWYQQSLDQGLQFLIQYYNGEERAKGNILERFSAQQFPDLHSELNLSSLELGDSALYFCASSQTDNEQFFGPGTRLTVL.

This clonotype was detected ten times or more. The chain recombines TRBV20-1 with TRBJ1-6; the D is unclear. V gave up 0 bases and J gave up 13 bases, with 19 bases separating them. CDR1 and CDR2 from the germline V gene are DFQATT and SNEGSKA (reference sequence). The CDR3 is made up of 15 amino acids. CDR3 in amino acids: CSARDRTSPGSPLHF. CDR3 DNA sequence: TGCAGTGCTAGAGATAGGACGTCTCCCGGCTCCCCCCTCCACTTT.